One and the same sample provided the 2 T cell receptor beta chains below, sequenced in a study of blood T cells in healthy people across ages. Primed by a sample-barcoded 5' primer and a J-beta primer mix, a second PCR proceeded for 7 to 11 cycles. From the 5' RACE reads, TCRdb called clonotypes with MiXCR, one entry per CDR3 protein. The sample lists 550,000 to 600,000 distinct CDR3 sequences; 40% to 55% were seen once. Sequencing was carried out using blood. These receptors all come from a man older than 75 in good health.

The CDR3 DNA follows: TGCGCCAGCAGCCGAAACAGGAACACTGAAGCTTTCTTT. Its translation: CASSRNRNTEAFF. This chain joins TRBV4-3 and TRBJ1-1; D is uncertain. Germline V CDR1 and CDR2: LGHNA, YSLEER. This CDR3 contains 13 residues. Trimming removed 4 bases from V and 1 base from J, with 7 bases in between.

In its sample, this clonotype was seen a few times. The chain uses TRBV7-9 and TRBJ2-3; D perhaps matches TRBD1 (6 bases). Trimming shortened V by 5 bases and J by 4 bases, and 13 bases separated the two germline ends. The germline V gene has CDR1 SEHNR and CDR2 FQNEAQ (reference sequence). This CDR3 has 14 amino acids. CDR3 in DNA: TGTGCCAGCAGCAGAATGACAGGCGCAGATACGCAGTATTTT. It translates to CASSRMTGADTQYF.